There are a few counts of the clone carrying this T cell receptor beta chain. Its target is unknown. The data stem from a study of response to subunit inactivated influenza vaccine. Findings and limits, study-wide: With each seasonal influenza vaccination, the authors suggested, few new T cells are recruited.

The germline CDR1 and CDR2 sequences are SEHNR and FQNEAQ (reference sequence). V dropped 4 bases and J dropped 0 bases, with 10 bases sitting between them. This CDR3 is 15 amino acids long. TCRdb used MiXCR to reprocess the RT-PCR reads, holding one entry per CDR3 protein. The sample consists of 300,000 to 350,000 distinct CDR3 sequences, about 20% of them appearing once. The clonotype was recovered from a man between 50 and 69 years old who received an inactivated influenza vaccine. The source was PBMCs from blood, collected about 20 months after vaccination. The chain uses TRBV7-9 and TRBJ2-1; D gene uncertain. CDR3 nucleotides: TGTGCCAGCAGCTCCTTAGCCTTCTCCTACAATGAGCAGTTCTTC. As protein: CASSSLAFSYNEQFF.